The 14 T cell receptor beta chains presented below share a single source sample, sequenced in a study of cytomegalovirus exposure and HLA in healthy donors. PCR amplification relied on 60 Vbeta primers (plus 13 Jbeta primers). The assay was immunoSEQ multiplex PCR, and TCRdb's table has in-frame clones only and misses some. In the table there are 120,000 to 150,000 clones, roughly 80% of which are singletons. The specimen was PBMCs. All receptors derive from a male donor in good health and CMV-seronegative.

The chain recombines TRBV10-3 with TRBJ2-7, with D perhaps matching TRBD2 (6 bases). The V end lost 8 bases, the J end lost 9 bases, and 29 bases lay between the germline ends. The germline V gene encodes CDR1 ENHRY and CDR2 SYGVKD. This CDR3 is 16 amino acids long. This CDR3 reads CAISFASPAGDGRQYF. The CDR3 DNA reads TGTGCCATCTCGTTTGCAAGTCCCGCCGGAGACGGGAGGCAGTACTTC.

This rearrangement joins TRBV28 to TRBJ1-1; no reliable D call. V was pared by 5 bases and J by 4 bases, with 14 bases between. CDR3 length: 14 amino acids. Germline V gene sequence: CDR1 MDHEN, CDR2 SYDVKM. The CDR3 DNA sequence: TGTGCCAGCAGTCCTCTGGTACTATCCACTGAAGCTTTCTTT. As protein: CASSPLVLSTEAFF.

This clone showed up just once. The chain is built from TRBV14 and TRBJ2-1; TRBD2 might be the D (7 bases). This CDR3 is 16 amino acids long. In germline, CDR1 is SGHDN, CDR2 FVKESK. The V gene lost 4 bases and the J gene lost 6 bases, with 19 bases spanning the gap. CDR3 in amino acids: CASSPRGGRVGNEQFF. The CDR3 region has the DNA TGTGCCAGCAGCCCCAGGGGCGGGAGAGTGGGCAATGAGCAGTTCTTC.

The chain couples TRBV7-3 to TRBJ1-1, with D possibly TRBD1 on 5 matching bases. The germline gives CDR1 SGHTA, CDR2 FQGTGA. The CDR3 is 14 amino acids. V lost 3 bases and J 2 bases, leaving 10 bases between the germline ends. The CDR3 DNA follows: TGTGCCAGCAGCTTCTCGACAGTTAACACTGAAGCTTTCTTT. Its protein is CASSFSTVNTEAFF.

Details on this clone: The junction departs from germline at one end; a sequencing error may be responsible. The same CDR3 can be traced to other DNA sequences in this sample. The V gene is TRBV28, the J gene TRBJ1-1, with D perhaps TRBD1 (6 bases). The CDR3 spans 15 residues. The V gene's germline CDR1 is MDHEN and CDR2 SYDVKM. The CDR3, as DNA: TGTGCCAGCAGTTCCTACGGGGGGGCAGGGACTGAAGCCTTCTTT. Translating gives CASSSYGGAGTEAFF.

The J gene is TRBJ2-3, the V gene TRBV5-1, with 7 positions matching TRBD2. Germline loops: CDR1 SGHRS, CDR2 YFSETQ. The CDR3 consists of 15 residues. The junction had 9 bases not matched to a gene; V was cut back by 2 bases and J by 6 bases. CDR3 in amino acids: CASSLGGGSWDTQYF. Written as DNA, the CDR3 is TGCGCCAGCAGCTTAGGTGGCGGGAGTTGGGATACGCAGTATTTT. The full variable domain, in which reference TRBV5-1 and TRBJ2-3 provide the parts outside the CDR3, is KAGVTQTPRYLIKTRGQQVTLSCSPISGHRSVSWYQQTPGQGLQFLFEYFSETQRNKGNFPGRFSGRQFSNSRSEMNVSTLELGDSALYLCASSLGGGSWDTQYFGPGTRLTVL.

This clone was detected once. The rearrangement links TRBV28 to TRBJ1-1; possible D gene TRBD1, 5 bases. CDR1 and CDR2 from the germline V gene are MDHEN and SYDVKM. This CDR3 is built from 14 residues. The ends were cut back, 6 bases at V and 4 bases at J, with 15 bases in the middle. The CDR3 DNA sequence: TGTGCCAGCAGACAACAGGTCAGGGCCACTGAAGCTTTCTTT. Its protein is CASRQQVRATEAFF.

V usage is TRBV27 and J usage is TRBJ2-2; D may be TRBD1 (5 bases). The length of the CDR3 is 12 residues. Trimming stripped 9 bases from V and 6 bases from J, with 11 bases between. CDR1 MNHEY and CDR2 SMNVEV come from the germline V gene (reference sequence). The CDR3 spells CASAGLPGELFF. CDR3 nucleotide sequence: TGTGCCAGTGCAGGGTTACCCGGGGAGCTGTTTTTT.

V and J are TRBV9 and TRBJ1-5; 9 bases are shared with TRBD1. With 2 bases clipped from V and 5 bases from J, the junction kept 5 bases outside the gene matches. The CDR3 covers 15 residues. Per germline, CDR1 SGDLS and CDR2 YYNGEE. The CDR3 coding sequence is TGTGCCAGCAGCGTGACAGGGGGGGAGGATCAGCCCCAGCATTTT. Protein sequence: CASSVTGGEDQPQHF.

In its sample, this clone was seen a few times. The gene calls are TRBV25-1 and TRBJ2-1, with 11 bases fitting TRBD2. V shed 4 bases, J shed 8 bases, and the junction held 16 bases outside the gene matches. This CDR3 comprises 18 residues. Per the germline V gene, CDR1 is MGHDK and CDR2 is SYGVNS. CDR3 protein: CASSGSTGLAASGDEQFF. CDR3 DNA sequence: TGTGCCAGCAGTGGATCGACGGGACTAGCGGCCTCGGGGGATGAGCAGTTCTTC.

The V and J genes are TRBV19 and TRBJ1-5, with 10 positions matching TRBD1. The CDR3 consists of 15 residues. CDR1 LNHDA and CDR2 SQIVND come from the germline V gene (reference sequence). After removal of 6 bases from V and 7 bases from J, the junction contained 9 bases not matched to a gene. CDR3 loop: CASSNRDRGGQPQHF. CDR3 coding DNA: TGTGCCAGTAGCAACAGGGACAGGGGTGGCCAGCCCCAGCATTTT.

This sequence joins TRBV6-5 and TRBJ1-2, with D possibly TRBD1 on 5 matching bases. V was clipped by 6 bases and J by 1 base, with 12 bases between them. This CDR3 contains 14 residues. The germline gives CDR1 MNHEY, CDR2 SVGAGI. The CDR3 DNA sequence: TGTGCCAGCAGCCCGGGACTTCATAACTATGGCTACACCTTC. Protein product: CASSPGLHNYGYTF.

The V gene is TRBV7-2, the J gene TRBJ1-4; TRBD1 might be the D (6 bases). The CDR3 consists of 16 residues. Germline V gene data show CDR1 as SGHTA and CDR2 as FQGNSA. Trimming pared 5 bases from V and 0 bases from J, leaving 13 bases between. The chain's CDR3 is CASSQGQTATNEKLFF. In DNA, the CDR3 is TGTGCCAGCAGCCAAGGACAGACAGCAACTAATGAAAAACTGTTTTTT.

V usage is TRBV5-1 and J usage is TRBJ1-2; no reliable D call. V lost 5 bases to trimming and J lost 4 bases, with 12 bases between them. The germline V gene has CDR1 SGHRS and CDR2 YFSETQ. The CDR3 is made up of 13 amino acids. The CDR3 loop is CASSSRTTYGYTF. CDR3 nucleotides: TGCGCCAGCAGTAGTCGAACTACCTATGGCTACACCTTC.